This T cell receptor beta chain derives from a study of T-cell reconstitution after alpha-beta-depleted transplantation in children. This CDR3 spans 14 amino acids. Per germline, CDR1 SGHRS and CDR2 YFSETQ. The trim removed 4 bases at V and 6 bases at J, leaving 9 bases unmatched. Unique molecular identifiers were incorporated into the prepared TCRbeta library. TCRdb reanalysed the PCR reads using MiXCR and keeps one entry per CDR3 protein. The repertoire holds a few hundred thousand distinct CDR3 sequences, around 10% seen once, with around 2.3% in the top ten. This chain uses TRBV5-1 with TRBJ2-7, with TRBD1 matching over 8 bases. Here the sequenced sample was PBMCs from the stem cell graft donor, taken from the stem cell graft. This sequence was found in a human donor who donated a stem cell graft to a child with acute lymphoblastic leukemia. The CDR3 is CASSIRDRQLEQYF. The CDR3 bases are TGCGCCAGCAGCATCCGGGACAGGCAACTCGAGCAGTACTTC. Based on the CDR3 plus reference TRBV5-1 and TRBJ2-7, the full variable domain is KAGVTQTPRYLIKTRGQQVTLSCSPISGHRSVSWYQQTPGQGLQFLFEYFSETQRNKGNFPGRFSGRQFSNSRSEMNVSTLELGDSALYLCASSIRDRQLEQYFGPGTRLTVT.